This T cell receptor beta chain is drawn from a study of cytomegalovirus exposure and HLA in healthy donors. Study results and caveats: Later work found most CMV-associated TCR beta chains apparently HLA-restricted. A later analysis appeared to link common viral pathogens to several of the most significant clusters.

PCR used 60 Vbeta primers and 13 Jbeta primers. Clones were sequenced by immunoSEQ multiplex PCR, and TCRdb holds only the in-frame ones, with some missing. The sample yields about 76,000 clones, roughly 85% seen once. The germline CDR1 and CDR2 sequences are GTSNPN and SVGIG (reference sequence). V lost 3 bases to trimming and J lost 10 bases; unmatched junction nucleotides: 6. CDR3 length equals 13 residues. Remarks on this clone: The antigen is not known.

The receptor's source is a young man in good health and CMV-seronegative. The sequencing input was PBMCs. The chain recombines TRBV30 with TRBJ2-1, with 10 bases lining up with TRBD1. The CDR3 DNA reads TGTGCCTGGAGGGGGACAGGGGTAAAGGAGCAGTTCTTC. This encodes CAWRGTGVKEQFF.